The 10 T cell receptor beta chains below were found in one sample sequenced in a study of T cell responses to AZD1222 COVID-19 vaccine. The assay was immunoSEQ multiplex PCR, and TCRdb's table has in-frame clones only and misses some. Of roughly 140,000 clones listed, roughly nine tenths are singletons. The starting material was peripheral blood, obtained 28 days after the second AZD1222 dose. The receptors originated from an adult who received the AZD1222 COVID-19 vaccine.

This clone was detected once. CDR3 sequence reads: CASFASGYNEQFF. The CDR3 DNA follows: TGTGCCAGCTTTGCTAGCGGTTACAATGAGCAGTTCTTC. The V call is TRBV28, the J call TRBJ2-1; 7 bases are shared with TRBD2. J gave up 4 bases and V 8 bases, and 5 bases lay outside the gene matches. Germline CDR1 and CDR2: MDHEN and SYDVKM. This CDR3 has 13 residues.

This sequence joins TRBV4-1 and TRBJ1-1; a weak D match, TRBD1 (6 bases). The CDR3 is made up of 16 amino acids. V was shortened by 4 bases and J by 2 bases, with 17 bases between the two germline ends. Looked up from germline, CDR1 is MGHRA and CDR2 is YSYEKL. The CDR3 sequence is CASSRSGGQLNTEAFF. In nucleotides, the CDR3 is TGCGCCAGCAGCCGAAGTGGGGGGCAGTTAAACACTGAAGCTTTCTTT.

This chain links TRBV4-2 with TRBJ2-1; D is uncertain. Germline CDR1 reads LGHNA; CDR2 reads YNFKEQ. The V gene lost 6 bases and the J gene lost 0 bases, with 12 bases spanning the gap. The CDR3 sequence is 15 residues long. The CDR3 DNA reads as TGTGCCAGCAGTCAAACCTACAGCTCCTACAATGAGCAGTTCTTC. It specifies CASSQTYSSYNEQFF.

The chain couples TRBV5-4 to TRBJ2-1; 7 bases line up with TRBD2. Germline V CDR1 and CDR2: SGHNT, YYREEE (reference sequence). The CDR3 runs 15 residues. Trimming cost V 0 bases and J 9 bases; bases outside gene matches: 9. In nucleotides, the CDR3 is TGTGCCAGCAGCTTGGGACTATCTGGGGAGGGTGAGCAGTTCTTC. This codes for CASSLGLSGEGEQFF.

The V and J genes are TRBV6-6 and TRBJ2-7; TRBD2 is a possible D gene (5 bases). V lost 6 bases to trimming and J lost 7 bases, with 16 bases between them. This CDR3 is built from 13 residues. Germline CDR1 reads MNHNY; CDR2 reads SVGAGI (reference sequence). DNA of the CDR3: TGTGCCAGCAGGGACTCCAGTACCTTGGAGCAGTACGTC. It is translated as CASRDSSTLEQYV.

This chain joins TRBV28 and TRBJ2-7; D is possibly TRBD2 (5 bases). CDR3 length: 15 amino acids. V dropped 5 bases and J dropped 3 bases, with 17 bases sitting between them. In germline, CDR1 is MDHEN, CDR2 SYDVKM. CDR3 region: CASSPGGLEDYEQYF. DNA of the CDR3: TGTGCCAGCAGTCCCGGAGGCCTAGAAGACTACGAGCAGTACTTC. The whole variable domain, filled in from reference TRBV28 and TRBJ2-7, reads DVKVTQSSRYLVKRTGEKVFLECVQDMDHENMFWYRQDPGLGLRLIYFSYDVKMKEKGDIPEGYSVSREKKERFSLILESASTNQTSMYLCASSPGGLEDYEQYFGPGTRLTVT.

This clone was seen a single time. This chain joins TRBV30 and TRBJ1-1; D is possibly TRBD1 (6 bases). The CDR3 has 14 amino acids. V was clipped by 0 bases and J by 2 bases, with 10 bases between them. The germline gives CDR1 GTSNPN, CDR2 SVGIG (reference sequence). The CDR3 protein is CAWSVRTANTEAFF. As DNA, the CDR3 is TGTGCCTGGAGTGTACGGACAGCCAACACTGAAGCTTTCTTT.

The gene calls are TRBV5-1 and TRBJ2-2; D possibly matches TRBD1 or TRBD2 (5 bases each). The CDR3 is made up of 15 amino acids. CDR1 is SGHRS and CDR2 is YFSETQ in the germline V gene. The V end was cut by 0 bases, the J end by 6 bases, with 12 bases between. The CDR3 sequence is CASSLGGQGAGELFF. In DNA, the CDR3 is TGCGCCAGCAGCTTGGGGGGCCAGGGAGCCGGGGAGCTGTTTTTT.

This clone was found once. The chain has TRBV28 and TRBJ1-6, with a weak D call TRBD1 (5 bases). The CDR3 spans 18 residues. Germline V gene data show CDR1 as MDHEN and CDR2 as SYDVKM. V shed 6 bases and J shed 7 bases, with 25 bases lying between them. The CDR3 reads CASSPRPTGLGSNSPLHF. The CDR3 bases are TGTGCCAGCAGCCCCCGACCCACAGGACTCGGGAGCAATTCACCCCTCCACTTT. The full variable domain, with the rest looked up from reference TRBV28 and TRBJ1-6, is DVKVTQSSRYLVKRTGEKVFLECVQDMDHENMFWYRQDPGLGLRLIYFSYDVKMKEKGDIPEGYSVSREKKERFSLILESASTNQTSMYLCASSPRPTGLGSNSPLHFGNGTRLTVT.

V usage is TRBV7-8 and J usage is TRBJ1-1, with D unresolved. The germline V gene encodes CDR1 SGHVS and CDR2 FQNEAQ. Trimming stripped 2 bases from V and 1 base from J, with 5 bases between. This CDR3 is 13 amino acids long. In DNA form, the CDR3 reads TGTGCCAGCAGCTTAAAACGGAACACTGAAGCTTTCTTT. Protein: CASSLKRNTEAFF. The full variable domain, with the rest looked up from reference TRBV7-8 and TRBJ1-1, is GAGVSQSPRYKVAKRGQDVALRCDPISGHVSLFWYQQALGQGPEFLTYFQNEAQLDKSGLPSDRFFAERPEGSVSTLKIQRTQQEDSAVYLCASSLKRNTEAFFGQGTRLTVV.